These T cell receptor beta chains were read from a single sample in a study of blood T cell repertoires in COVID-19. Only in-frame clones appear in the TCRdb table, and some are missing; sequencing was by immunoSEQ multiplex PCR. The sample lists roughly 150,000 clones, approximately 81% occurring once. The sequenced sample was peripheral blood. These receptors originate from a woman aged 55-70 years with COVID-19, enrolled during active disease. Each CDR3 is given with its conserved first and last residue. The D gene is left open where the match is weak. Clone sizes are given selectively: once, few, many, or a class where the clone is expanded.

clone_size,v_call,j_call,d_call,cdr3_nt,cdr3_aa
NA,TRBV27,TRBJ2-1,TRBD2,TGTGCCAGCAGTTTAGCCCCTCCACCCGGACTAGCGGGAGGCTACAATGAGCAGTTCTTC,CASSLAPPPGLAGGYNEQFF
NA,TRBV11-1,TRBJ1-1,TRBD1,TGTGCCAGCAGCCCCCACAGGGGTTTGGCTGAAGCTTTCTTT,CASSPHRGLAEAFF
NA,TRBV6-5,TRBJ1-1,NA,TGTGCCAGCAGTTACTCCAAGCCAGGGAACACTGAAGCTTTCTTT,CASSYSKPGNTEAFF
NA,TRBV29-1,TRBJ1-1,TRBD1,TGCAGGGAGATGGACAGGGCTAACACTGAAGCTTTCTTT,CREMDRANTEAFF
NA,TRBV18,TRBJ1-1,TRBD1,TGTGCCAGCTCACGGCGGACAGGGCAAATGAACACTGAAGCTTTCTTT,CASSRRTGQMNTEAFF
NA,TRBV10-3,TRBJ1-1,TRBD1,TGTGCCACTTACCCCGGACAGGGATTGACTGAAGCTTTCTTT,CATYPGQGLTEAFF
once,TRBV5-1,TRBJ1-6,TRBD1,TGCGCCAGCAGCACCGGACAGGGTGCGTCACCCCTCCACTTT,CASSTGQGASPLHF
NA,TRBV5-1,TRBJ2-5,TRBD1,TGCGCCAGCAGCATCGACAGGGGGCAGACCCAGTACTTC,CASSIDRGQTQYF
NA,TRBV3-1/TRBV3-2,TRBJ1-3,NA,TGTGCCAGCAGCCCCACAGGGCGCAGCTCTGGAAACACCATATATTTT,CASSPTGRSSGNTIYF
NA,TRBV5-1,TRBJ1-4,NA,TGCGCCAGCAGCTTGGTAGGGGCAACTAATGAAAAACTGTTTTTT,CASSLVGATNEKLFF
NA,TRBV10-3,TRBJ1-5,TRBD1,TGTGCCATCAGTGACCTCAAGGGACAGGACAATCAGCCCCAGCATTTT,CAISDLKGQDNQPQHF
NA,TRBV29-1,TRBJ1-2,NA,TGCAGCGTTGACCCCGGCAGGGCCTATGGCTACACCTTC,CSVDPGRAYGYTF
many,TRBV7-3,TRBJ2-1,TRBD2,TGTGCCAATCACTTAGGAGCGGGATCGCGGTTCTTC,CANHLGAGSRFF
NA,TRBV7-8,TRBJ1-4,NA,TGTGCCAGCAGCTTAGGCGGCAGGGTCCTCACTAATGAAAAACTGTTTTTT,CASSLGGRVLTNEKLFF
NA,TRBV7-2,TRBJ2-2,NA,TGTGCCAGCAGCTGGAGGGTCACCGGGGAGCTGTTTTTT,CASSWRVTGELFF
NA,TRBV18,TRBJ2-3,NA,TGTGCCAGCTCACCCAGGGCAGCTCTCACAGATACGCAGTATTTT,CASSPRAALTDTQYF